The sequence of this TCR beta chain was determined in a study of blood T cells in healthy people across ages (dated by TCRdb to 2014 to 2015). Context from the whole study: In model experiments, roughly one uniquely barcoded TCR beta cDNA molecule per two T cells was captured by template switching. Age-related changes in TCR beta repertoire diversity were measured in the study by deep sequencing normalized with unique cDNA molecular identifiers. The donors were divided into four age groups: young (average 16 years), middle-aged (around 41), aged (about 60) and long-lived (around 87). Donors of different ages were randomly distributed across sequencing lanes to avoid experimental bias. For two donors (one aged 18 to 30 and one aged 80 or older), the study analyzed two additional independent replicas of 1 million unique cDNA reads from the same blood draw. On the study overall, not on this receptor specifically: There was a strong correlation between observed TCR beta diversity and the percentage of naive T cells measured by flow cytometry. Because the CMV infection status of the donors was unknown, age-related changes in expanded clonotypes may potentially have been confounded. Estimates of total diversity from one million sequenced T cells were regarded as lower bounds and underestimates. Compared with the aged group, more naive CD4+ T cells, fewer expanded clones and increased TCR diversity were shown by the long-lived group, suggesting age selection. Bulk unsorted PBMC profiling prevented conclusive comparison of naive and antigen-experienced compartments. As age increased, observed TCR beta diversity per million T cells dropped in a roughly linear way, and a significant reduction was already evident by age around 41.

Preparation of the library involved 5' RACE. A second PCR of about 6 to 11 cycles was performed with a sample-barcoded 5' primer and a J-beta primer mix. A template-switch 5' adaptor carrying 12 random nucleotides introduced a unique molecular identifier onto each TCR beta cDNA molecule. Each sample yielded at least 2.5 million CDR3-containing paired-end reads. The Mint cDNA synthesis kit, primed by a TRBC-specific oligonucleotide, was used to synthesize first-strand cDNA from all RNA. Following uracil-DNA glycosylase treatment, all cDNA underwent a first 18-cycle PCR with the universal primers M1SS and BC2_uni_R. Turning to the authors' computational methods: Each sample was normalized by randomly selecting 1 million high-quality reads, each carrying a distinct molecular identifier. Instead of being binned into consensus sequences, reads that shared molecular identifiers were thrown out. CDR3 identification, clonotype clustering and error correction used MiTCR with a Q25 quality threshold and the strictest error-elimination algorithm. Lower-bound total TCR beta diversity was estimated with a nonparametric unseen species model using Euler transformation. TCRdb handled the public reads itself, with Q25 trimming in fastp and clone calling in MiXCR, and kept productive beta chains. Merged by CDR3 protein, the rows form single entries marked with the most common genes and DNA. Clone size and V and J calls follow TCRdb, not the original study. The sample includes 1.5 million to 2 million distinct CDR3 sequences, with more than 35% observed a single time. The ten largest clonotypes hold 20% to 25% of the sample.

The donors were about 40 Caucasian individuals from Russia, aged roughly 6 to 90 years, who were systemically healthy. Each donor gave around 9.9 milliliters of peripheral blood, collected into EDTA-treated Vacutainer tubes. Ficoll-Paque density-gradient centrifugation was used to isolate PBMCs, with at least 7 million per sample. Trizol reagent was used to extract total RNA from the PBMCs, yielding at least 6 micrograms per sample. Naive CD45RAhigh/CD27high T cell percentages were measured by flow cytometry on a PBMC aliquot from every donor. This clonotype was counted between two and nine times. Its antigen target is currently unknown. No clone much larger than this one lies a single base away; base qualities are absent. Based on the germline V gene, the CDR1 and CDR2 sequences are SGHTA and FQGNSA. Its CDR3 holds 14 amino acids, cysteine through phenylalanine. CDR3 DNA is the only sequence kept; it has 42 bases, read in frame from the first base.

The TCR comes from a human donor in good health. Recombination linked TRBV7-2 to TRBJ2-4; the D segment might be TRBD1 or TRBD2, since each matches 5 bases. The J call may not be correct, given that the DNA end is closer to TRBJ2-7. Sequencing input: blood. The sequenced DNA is TGTGCCAGCAGCCCGGGACCCCCCCAGATCGAGCAGTACTTC. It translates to CASSPGPPQIEQYF.